Listed below are T cell receptor beta chains from one sample, sequenced in a study of T cell changes during pregnancy in multiple sclerosis. TCRdb keeps only in-frame clones here, not all; method: immunoSEQ multiplex PCR. The sample shows 78,000 or so clones, about 91% of them seen only once. The sequenced sample was peripheral blood, obtained before pregnancy. Every receptor here comes from a female donor with multiple sclerosis, enrolled in a pregnancy study. Each CDR3 is given with its conserved first and last residue. The D gene is left open where the match is weak. Only some rows state a clone size, as once, few, many or a class for expanded clones.

TRBD1,once,TRBJ2-1,TRBV6-6,CASSNDRAYEQFF,TGTGCCAGCAGTAACGACAGGGCTTATGAGCAGTTCTTC
TRBD2,NA,TRBJ2-5,TRBV5-1,CASSPGLAGGPAGETQYF,TGCGCCAGCAGCCCTGGACTAGCGGGAGGGCCAGCAGGGGAGACCCAGTACTTC
NA,NA,TRBJ2-1,TRBV19,CASSLAENEQFF,TGTGCCAGTAGCCTCGCAGAAAATGAGCAGTTCTTC
TRBD2,NA,TRBJ2-3,TRBV14,CASSQPSGLAATDTQYF,TGTGCCAGCAGCCAACCCTCGGGACTAGCGGCCACAGATACGCAGTATTTT
NA,NA,TRBJ2-7,TRBV28,CASSLFMAGKNEQYF,TGTGCCAGCAGTTTATTTATGGCAGGGAAGAACGAGCAGTACTTC
NA,NA,TRBJ2-3,TRBV4-3,CASSQGSGDSDTQYF,TGCGCCAGCAGCCAAGGATCCGGGGACTCAGATACGCAGTATTTT
NA,NA,TRBJ2-7,TRBV5-1,CASNLGAGMLGEQYF,TGCGCCAGCAACCTTGGCGCGGGAATGTTGGGCGAGCAGTACTTC
TRBD2,few,TRBJ2-1,TRBV27,CASSSGTSGDNEQFF,TGTGCCAGCAGTTCCGGGACTAGCGGGGACAATGAGCAGTTCTTC
NA,NA,TRBJ2-3,TRBV4-1,CASSQERSADSTDTQYF,TGCGCCAGCAGCCAAGAACGATCGGCGGATAGCACAGATACGCAGTATTTT
TRBD2,NA,TRBJ2-7,TRBV5-6,CASSSGLAGYEQYF,TGTGCCAGCAGCTCCGGCCTAGCGGGTTACGAGCAGTACTTC
NA,NA,TRBJ2-1,TRBV7-3,CASSPREALASYNEQFF,TGTGCCAGCAGCCCCCGGGAAGCGTTGGCCTCCTACAATGAGCAGTTCTTC
TRBD1,NA,TRBJ2-7,TRBV7-9,CASSSGQGAIDEQYF,TGTGCCAGCAGCTCGGGACAGGGGGCGATAGACGAGCAGTACTTC
NA,once,TRBJ1-1,TRBV6-5,CASSNRGNTEAFF,TGTGCCAGCAGTAACCGAGGGAACACTGAAGCTTTCTTT
TRBD2,NA,TRBJ2-3,TRBV27,CASSLTGTRNTDTQYF,TGTGCCAGCAGTCTTACCGGGACTAGGAACACAGATACGCAGTATTTT
NA,NA,TRBJ2-7,TRBV2,CASSERQDLGVYEQYF,TGTGCCAGCAGTGAACGACAGGACCTGGGCGTCTACGAGCAGTACTTC
NA,once,TRBJ2-2,TRBV6-5,CASSYFGTNTGELFF,TGTGCCAGCAGTTACTTCGGGACGAACACCGGGGAGCTGTTTTTT
NA,NA,TRBJ1-3,TRBV11-1,CASSSPQGSGNTIYF,TGTGCCAGCAGCAGCCCTCAGGGATCTGGAAACACCATATATTTT
TRBD1,NA,TRBJ1-5,TRBV27,CATRTGNQPQHF,TGTGCCACGCGGACAGGGAATCAGCCCCAGCATTTT
TRBD2,NA,TRBJ2-1,TRBV27,CASSLITGLAGANEQFF,TGTGCCAGCAGTTTAATAACAGGACTAGCGGGAGCCAATGAGCAGTTCTTC
NA,NA,TRBJ1-5,TRBV18,CASSRDNYQPQHF,TGTGCCAGCTCACGGGACAACTATCAGCCCCAGCATTTT
TRBD1,few,TRBJ1-1,TRBV7-6,CASSQTGPGEAFF,TGTGCCAGCAGCCAGACAGGGCCGGGTGAAGCTTTCTTT
NA,NA,TRBJ2-7,TRBV4-1,CASSQLQGNEQYF,TGCGCCAGCAGCCAACTTCAGGGTAACGAGCAGTACTTC
NA,NA,TRBJ1-3,TRBV28,CASSLFGQGSNTIYF,TGTGCCAGCAGTTTATTCGGGCAGGGAAGTAACACCATATATTTT
TRBD2,NA,TRBJ2-1,TRBV5-6,CASTNRESGTYNEQFF,TGTGCCAGCACCAACCGGGAGAGCGGGACTTACAATGAGCAGTTCTTC
NA,NA,TRBJ2-6,TRBV27,CASSLFLQSGANVLTF,TGTGCCAGCAGTTTATTCTTACAGTCTGGGGCCAACGTCCTGACTTTC
NA,NA,TRBJ2-7,TRBV5-4,CASSFGLVGEQYF,TGTGCCAGCAGCTTTGGGTTAGTCGGGGAGCAGTACTTC
TRBD1,NA,TRBJ1-2,TRBV7-9,CASSLDLQGGGYTF,TGTGCCAGCAGCTTAGATCTACAGGGGGGTGGCTACACCTTC
TRBD2,NA,TRBJ2-2,TRBV11-2,CASSPRTSRGSANTGELFF,TGTGCCAGCAGCCCACGGACTAGCCGCGGCAGCGCGAACACCGGGGAGCTGTTTTTT
TRBD1,NA,TRBJ2-2,TRBV7-9,CASSLGGTGAVTGELFF,TGTGCCAGCAGCTTAGGAGGGACAGGGGCTGTCACCGGGGAGCTGTTTTTT
NA,once,TRBJ2-3,TRBV27,CASSLTPRGWGTDTQYF,TGTGCCAGCAGTTTAACTCCCAGGGGATGGGGCACAGATACGCAGTATTTT
TRBD1,once,TRBJ1-5,TRBV6-1,CASSAVPTGGQPQHF,TGTGCCAGCAGTGCGGTCCCTACAGGGGGGCAGCCCCAGCATTTT
TRBD1,NA,TRBJ2-7,TRBV6-5,CASSSPGTGDEQYF,TGTGCCAGCAGTTCCCCCGGGACAGGGGACGAGCAGTACTTC
NA,NA,TRBJ2-7,TRBV28,CASSFEGDVYEQYF,TGTGCCAGCAGTTTTGAGGGGGATGTCTACGAGCAGTACTTC
NA,NA,TRBJ2-5,TRBV6-5,CASSTDRETQYF,TGTGCCAGCAGCACCGACAGGGAGACCCAGTACTTC
NA,NA,TRBJ2-5,TRBV6-6,CASTITPLRDQETQYF,TGTGCCAGCACCATCACTCCTTTGCGGGACCAAGAGACCCAGTACTTC
NA,once,TRBJ2-1,TRBV28,CASSLLQVGEQFF,TGTGCCAGCAGTTTATTGCAGGTTGGGGAGCAGTTCTTC
NA,NA,TRBJ2-7,TRBV9,CASSVATNYEQYF,TGTGCCAGCAGCGTAGCCACAAACTACGAGCAGTACTTC
TRBD2,NA,TRBJ2-3,TRBV7-8,CASSEGGRTDTQYF,TGTGCCAGCAGCGAGGGAGGGCGGACAGATACGCAGTATTTT
TRBD2,NA,TRBJ2-2,TRBV29-1,CSAAGGNTGELFF,TGCAGCGCCGCGGGGGGAAACACCGGGGAGCTGTTTTTT
TRBD2,NA,TRBJ2-1,TRBV28,CASSFPPSGRADEQFF,TGTGCCAGCAGTTTTCCCCCTAGCGGGAGGGCCGATGAGCAGTTCTTC
NA,once,TRBJ2-2,TRBV6-5,CASRLPGGTGELFF,TGTGCCAGCAGACTCCCCGGGGGCACCGGGGAGCTGTTTTTT
NA,few,TRBJ2-3,TRBV10-3,CAISAVGTDTQYF,TGTGCCATCAGTGCGGTAGGCACAGATACGCAGTATTTT
NA,once,TRBJ2-7,TRBV6-1,CASSEQSWYEQYF,TGTGCCAGCAGTGAACAGTCGTGGTACGAGCAGTACTTC
TRBD1,NA,TRBJ2-5,TRBV27,CASSLFRDSAQETQYF,TGTGCCAGCAGTTTATTCCGGGACAGTGCCCAAGAGACCCAGTACTTC
NA,NA,TRBJ1-2,TRBV7-9,CASSLSGANYGYTF,TGTGCCAGCAGCTTGAGTGGAGCTAACTATGGCTACACCTTC
NA,NA,TRBJ2-3,TRBV6-1,CASRMQGGRTDTQYF,TGTGCCAGCAGGATGCAGGGAGGTCGGACAGATACGCAGTATTTT
TRBD1,NA,TRBJ1-2,TRBV27,CASSLVSGSGTGAVLGYTF,TGTGCCAGCAGTTTAGTTTCGGGTAGCGGGACAGGGGCGGTCTTGGGCTACACCTTC
NA,few,TRBJ2-1,TRBV7-6,CASSLAYGEQFF,TGTGCCAGCAGCTTAGCGTACGGTGAGCAGTTCTTC
TRBD1,NA,TRBJ2-7,TRBV6-1,CASRGTGSYEQYF,TGTGCCAGCAGGGGGACAGGGTCCTACGAGCAGTACTTC
NA,NA,TRBJ1-5,TRBV7-9,CASSPRTGQPQHF,TGTGCCAGCAGTCCCCGGACGGGACAGCCCCAGCATTTT
NA,NA,TRBJ2-1,TRBV28,CASSLNSPGQFF,TGTGCCAGCAGTTTGAACAGCCCCGGGCAGTTCTTC
TRBD2,NA,TRBJ2-1,TRBV9,CASTTRVAGVDEQFF,TGTGCCAGCACCACCAGGGTAGCGGGAGTGGATGAGCAGTTCTTC
TRBD1,NA,TRBJ1-1,TRBV27,CASSLRGRMDTEAFF,TGTGCCAGCAGTTTGAGGGGGCGGATGGACACTGAAGCTTTCTTT
NA,NA,TRBJ2-3,TRBV28,CASSLGGAGNPSTDTQYF,TGTGCCAGCAGTTTGGGGGGGGCGGGGAATCCTAGCACAGATACGCAGTATTTT